Described below is a single T cell receptor (beta chain) sequence and its context. This clonotype was seen more than once but under ten times. What this receptor recognizes is not known. The record has no base qualities; no much larger clone is one base away. Unmatched junction bases come to 4, with V trimmed by 4 bases and J by 5 bases. The CDR3, cysteine through phenylalanine, is 13 amino acids long. Only CDR3 DNA is held: 39 bases, read in frame from base 1. As encoded in the germline V gene, CDR1 is MNHNS while CDR2 is SASEGT. PBMCs were isolated by Ficoll-Paque density gradient centrifugation. Sequencing instrument: Illumina NovaSeq 6000. Using 5'RACE with constant-segment primers, TCRalpha and TCRbeta cDNA libraries were constructed, with sample barcodes and unique molecular identifiers added in the process. Trizol reagent was used to extract RNA from every sample. The libraries were amplified in two PCR steps, and the second step added a second sample barcode and Illumina TruSeq adapters. Libraries were sequenced on an Illumina NovaSeq with 2 x 150 bp paired-end reads. The study's processing was this. Demultiplexing of reads and collapsing into UMI-guided consensus sequences were performed with migec v1.2.7. Using mixcr v2.1.11, UMI consensuses were aligned to TRA and TRB V and J templates and then assembled into clonotypes. Clonotypes were classified as expanded or contracted when called significant by both edgeR and NoisET, with noise models trained on biological replicates. edgeR calls used a false discovery rate-adjusted p below 0.01 and a log2 fold-change threshold of 1. As an exploratory analysis of dynamics, max-normalized trajectories of the 1000 most abundant clonotypes were examined by PCA with hierarchical clustering. Separately sequenced CD4+ and CD8+ repertoires were used to assign a CD4 or CD8 phenotype to each responding clone. TCRdb applied fastp at Q25 and MiXCR to the public reads, then kept only in-frame beta chains. Identical CDR3 protein sequences are pooled into one entry, listed with their most common genes and DNA. For this entry, the V and J calls and clone size follow TCRdb and not the study's own pipeline. Counted in this sample were about 290,000 distinct CDR3 sequences; approximately 15% of them appeared once. Clones ranked in the top ten supply 22% of the sample.

This record belongs to a study of T-cell memory formation after mild COVID-19 (dated by TCRdb to the early 2020s). Notes on the research overall: TCR sequence clusters from the two donors were found to be largely donor specific. Two young, previously healthy adult volunteers made up the cohort, one male and one female. In two donors, T-cell clones that expanded and contracted after mild COVID-19 were followed by sequencing TCRalpha and TCRbeta repertoires longitudinally. General conclusions and limits of the study: Balanced CD4/CD8 phenotypes were observed for clones contracting from day 15 to 85, whereas a bias towards CD4+ was observed for a second wave of clones expanding from day 15 to 37. Only two mild cases were covered by the study, and larger cohorts that include severe cases with pre-infection samples were considered necessary. SARS-CoV-2 specificity of the second-wave clones peaking on day 37 was not confirmed. Contracting CD4+ clones turned up mainly in the CM and EM memory subsets, whereas EMRA was where CD8+ clones were enriched. Some responding clones were detected in pre-infection memory, suggesting pre-existing cross-reactive memory T cells joined the SARS-CoV-2 response.

The receptor comes from a man aged 18 to 30 who had mild COVID-19 (a few samples of this study predate the infection). The sample titles of this study are shuffled in the database, so cell type and time point are left out; the donor was told from shared clones. The sample comprised PBMCs or a T cell subset sorted from them (not recorded which). The chain is assembled from TRBV6-1 and TRBJ2-5, with 7 bases matching TRBD2. In nucleotides, the sequence is TGTGCCAGCAGTGGACTAGCTGGGGAGACCCAGTACTTC. This gives the protein CASSGLAGETQYF.